This entry lists 19 T cell receptor beta chains sequenced from one sample in a study of T-cell memory formation after mild COVID-19. TCRdb used MiXCR to reprocess the 5' RACE reads, holding one entry per CDR3 protein. The data hold about 560,000 distinct CDR3 sequences, with less than 25% observed a single time. The sequenced sample was PBMCs or a T cell subset sorted from them (not recorded which). These receptors were obtained from an adult woman who had mild COVID-19 (a few samples of this study predate the infection). Cell type and time point are not known.

The V call is TRBV4-1, the J call TRBJ1-5, with D uncertain. V dropped 0 bases and J dropped 5 bases, with 20 bases sitting between them. CDR3 length: 18 residues. The germline gives CDR1 MGHRA, CDR2 YSYEKL. CDR3 DNA sequence: TGCGCCAGCAGCCAAGATCGAATGATCCCCGATACGGATCAGCCCCAGCATTTT. Translated, it gives CASSQDRMIPDTDQPQHF.

This clonotype was picked up many times. The rearrangement joins TRBV7-9 to TRBJ2-3, with TRBD1 as a possible D gene (6 bases). Trimming stripped 3 bases from V and 6 bases from J, with 7 bases between. Germline CDR1 is SEHNR and CDR2 is FQNEAQ (reference sequence). The CDR3 length is 12 residues. CDR3 DNA: TGTGCCAGCAGCTTCCAGGGGGATACGCAGTATTTT. Its translation is CASSFQGDTQYF.

The V call is TRBV5-1, the J call TRBJ2-3, with D possibly called TRBD1 or TRBD2 (6 bases each). V shed 5 bases and J shed 2 bases, with 15 bases lying between them. This CDR3 has 15 amino acids. Per germline, CDR1 SGHRS and CDR2 YFSETQ. CDR3 in DNA: TGCGCCAGCAGTCCCCGAGGGGGGTACACAGATACGCAGTATTTT. It is translated as CASSPRGGYTDTQYF.

This clonotype has only a few counts. The V gene is TRBV7-9, the J gene TRBJ2-1; 9 nucleotides agree with TRBD2. Germline V gives CDR1 SEHNR, CDR2 FQNEAQ (reference sequence). The CDR3 loop spans 15 amino acids. V lost 1 base to trimming and J lost 10 bases; unmatched junction nucleotides: 8. The CDR3 region has the DNA TGTGCCAGCAGCTTAGAAGGCGGGAGGGCCAAAGAGCAGTTCTTC. This translates into CASSLEGGRAKEQFF.

This clonotype occurred many times. This chain uses TRBV12-3 or TRBV12-4 with TRBJ2-7; 8 bases line up with TRBD1. The J segment lost 2 bases and the V segment lost 5 bases, leaving 5 bases of the junction unmatched. The CDR3 has 14 amino acids. The DNA of the CDR3 is TGTGCCAGCAGTGCCGGACAGGGCGCCTACGAGCAGTACTTC. This encodes CASSAGQGAYEQYF.

This clonotype was observed a handful of times. The V gene is TRBV11-2, the J gene TRBJ2-1; D is undetermined. V gave up 1 base and J gave up 0 bases, with 10 bases separating them. The CDR3 is 16 residues long. CDR1 is SGHAT and CDR2 is FQNNGV in the germline V gene. The CDR3 DNA is TGTGCCAGCAGCTTAGGAGTTTTGAGCTCCTACAATGAGCAGTTCTTC. Protein: CASSLGVLSSYNEQFF.

The chain carries TRBV7-9 and TRBJ1-1; TRBD1 aligns across 10 bases. Germline-derived CDR1 and CDR2 are SEHNR and FQNEAQ (reference sequence). The V and J ends lost 4 bases and 5 bases, in that order; junction bases with no gene match: 13. The CDR3 runs 17 residues. CDR3 nucleotide sequence: TGTGCCAGCAGCTGGGGTCCCGGGACAGGGGCAGGGACTGAAGCTTTCTTT. It codes for CASSWGPGTGAGTEAFF.

This clonotype was counted a few times. This chain joins TRBV5-1 and TRBJ2-6; 8 bases are a match to TRBD1. The CDR3 length is 17 residues. Germline CDR1 and CDR2: SGHRS and YFSETQ. The V and J ends lost 4 bases and 4 bases, in that order; junction bases with no gene match: 10. The CDR3 spells CASSPPGQVIGANVLTF. CDR3 DNA sequence: TGCGCCAGCAGCCCCCCGGGACAGGTCATAGGGGCCAACGTCCTGACTTTC. The full variable domain, completed using reference TRBV5-1 and TRBJ2-6, is KAGVTQTPRYLIKTRGQQVTLSCSPISGHRSVSWYQQTPGQGLQFLFEYFSETQRNKGNFPGRFSGRQFSNSRSEMNVSTLELGDSALYLCASSPPGQVIGANVLTFGAGSRLTVL.

The CDR3 loop reads CASSPSPGVNTEAFF. The CDR3 DNA sequence: TGTGCCAGCAGCCCTTCTCCCGGGGTGAACACTGAAGCTTTCTTT. The gene calls are TRBV11-3 and TRBJ1-1; D unclear. There are 15 residues in the CDR3. Looked up from germline, CDR1 is SGHNT and CDR2 is YENEEA. The V gene lost 5 bases and the J gene lost 0 bases, with 13 bases spanning the gap.

This clonotype was found many times. The V call is TRBV12-3 or TRBV12-4, the J call TRBJ2-7; D may correspond to TRBD1 or TRBD2 (5 bases each). CDR3 length equals 13 residues. V was trimmed by 3 bases and J by 2 bases, leaving 8 bases between them. CDR3 DNA sequence: TGTGCCAGCAGTTTGTCGGGGCCCTACGAGCAGTACTTC. The encoded protein is CASSLSGPYEQYF.

This clonotype has just a few counts. This rearrangement joins TRBV6-5 to TRBJ1-1, with 7 bases identical to TRBD1. Germline assignment: CDR1 MNHEY and CDR2 SVGAGI. The ends lost 2 bases at V and 4 bases at J; junction bases unmatched: 4. CDR3 size: 14 residues. For the CDR3, the DNA is TGTGCCAGCAGTTACGTAGGGGGCGGCACTGAAGCTTTCTTT. Its translation: CASSYVGGGTEAFF.

The chain links TRBV10-3 to TRBJ2-1; D perhaps matches TRBD1 (8 bases). The CDR3 loop spans 13 amino acids. V was trimmed by 10 bases and J by 9 bases, leaving 19 bases between them. Germline CDR1 is ENHRY and CDR2 is SYGVKD. The CDR3: CANKPDREGEQFF. CDR3 bases: TGTGCCAACAAGCCGGACAGGGAGGGTGAGCAGTTCTTC.

In this sample, this clonotype turned up a few times. The chain carries TRBV6-9 and TRBJ1-2; possibly TRBD1 for D (5 bases). Per germline, CDR1 MNHGY and CDR2 SVAAGI. V lost 2 bases to trimming and J lost 4 bases, with 11 bases between them. The CDR3 runs 14 residues. For the CDR3, the DNA is TGTGCCAGCAGTTATCCGGGGCCATTCTATGGCTACACCTTC. This sequence encodes CASSYPGPFYGYTF.

The V call is TRBV7-2, the J call TRBJ2-4; D is undetermined. The V end lost 4 bases, the J end lost 3 bases, and 13 bases lay between the germline ends. The CDR3 loop spans 15 amino acids. Germline V gene data show CDR1 as SGHTA and CDR2 as FQGNSA. CDR3 residues: CASSSRGSDKNIQYF. The CDR3 DNA is TGTGCCAGCAGCTCGCGTGGTTCCGACAAAAACATTCAGTACTTC.

The chain employs TRBV4-1 and TRBJ2-7, with TRBD1 identical over 9 bases. Trimming cost V 3 bases and J 3 bases; bases outside gene matches: 9. CDR3 size: 16 residues. CDR1 MGHRA and CDR2 YSYEKL come from the germline V gene. CDR3 sequence: CASSQAADRGVYEQYF. Here the CDR3 DNA reads TGCGCCAGCAGCCAGGCGGCCGACAGGGGGGTCTACGAGCAGTACTTC.

This rearrangement joins TRBV5-1 to TRBJ1-4; no reliable D call. There are 16 residues in the CDR3. CDR1 and CDR2 from the germline V gene are SGHRS and YFSETQ. V dropped 0 bases and J dropped 4 bases, with 13 bases sitting between them. The DNA of the CDR3 is TGCGCCAGCAGCTTGGGGCGGGCGTCTGTTAATGAAAAACTGTTTTTT. It is translated as CASSLGRASVNEKLFF.

V is TRBV5-5 and J is TRBJ2-1, with D hard to call. From germline, CDR1 is SGHKS and CDR2 YYEKEE (reference sequence). V was cut by 3 bases and J by 11 bases, with 18 bases left in between. There are 14 residues in the CDR3. This CDR3 is CASSSGLDLVKQFF. In DNA, the CDR3 is TGTGCCAGCAGCTCCGGCCTAGATCTCGTAAAGCAGTTCTTC.

The V gene is TRBV30, the J gene TRBJ2-7; 9 bases agree with TRBD2. V was clipped by 2 bases and J by 3 bases; unmatched bases: 11. CDR3 size: 16 residues. Germline V gene data show CDR1 as GTSNPN and CDR2 as SVGIG (reference sequence). As DNA, the CDR3 is TGTGCCTGGAGTTGGGGTAGCGGGGGTATTATCTACGAGCAGTACTTC. Residues: CAWSWGSGGIIYEQYF.

In its sample, this clonotype was seen a few times. V and J are TRBV7-6 and TRBJ1-2; TRBD1 matches at 8 bases. V gave up 1 base and J gave up 6 bases; unmatched junction bases: 10. Germline CDR1 and CDR2: SGHVS and FNYEAQ. This CDR3 spans 16 amino acids. CDR3 coding DNA: TGTGCCAGCAGCTTAGGAGTGGCAGGGGGCCGGGATGGCTACACCTTC. This gives the protein CASSLGVAGGRDGYTF.